This T cell receptor (beta chain) was retrieved from a study of blood T cell repertoires in COVID-19. Germline V gene lookup returns CDR1 SGHTA and CDR2 FQGTGA. This CDR3 is 14 amino acids long. The ends lost 3 bases at V and 7 bases at J; junction bases unmatched: 6. Which cohort a participant joined came from the clinical history participants gave. Cohort 3 donors were reported recovered after two negative PCRs, clearance, or symptom resolution. The authors' processing: Reference gene primer amplification in the assay estimated nucleated cell counts. This table comes from immunoSEQ multiplex PCR, and its TCRdb copy is limited to in-frame clones, with some not included. V and J calls and clone size are as listed in that table; D and trimming were resolved from the DNA. The profile covers about 200,000 clones, with 82% appearing a single time and approximately 15% taken by the ten largest.

The receptor was derived from a man in his forties or fifties who had recovered from COVID-19. The chain links TRBV7-3 to TRBJ2-1; TRBD2 aligns across 7 bases. Sequences were obtained from PBMCs or T cells enriched from blood (not recorded which). CDR3 amino acids: CASSLGGSRNEQFF. The DNA for the CDR3 is TGTGCCAGCAGCTTGGGCGGGAGTCGGAATGAGCAGTTCTTC.